The rows below give T cell receptor beta chains drawn from one sample of a study of T cell responses to AZD1222 COVID-19 vaccine. Libraries were prepared by immunoSEQ multiplex PCR; TCRdb keeps only in-frame clonotypes and omits some of them. The sample gives 100,000 to 150,000 clones, around 89% of which show up once; more than 4% is in the top ten. The starting material was peripheral blood, obtained on day 0 of AZD1222 vaccination. The receptors come from an adult in good health. The CDR3 runs from the conserved cysteine through the conserved F or W. D genes are given only for firm matches. Not every row has a clone size; where given, it reads once, few, many or a size class.

clone_size j_call d_call v_call cdr3_nt cdr3_aa
NA TRBJ1-1 NA TRBV7-9 TGTGCCAGCAGCTTAGAACGGGTTAACACTGAAGCTTTCTTT CASSLERVNTEAFF
NA TRBJ2-5 TRBD2 TRBV11-2 TGTGCCAGCAGCTCTAGCGGGAGGGGGGGTCAAGAGACCCAGTACTTC CASSSSGRGGQETQYF
NA TRBJ2-4 NA TRBV18 TGTGCCAGCTCATATCGACCCACTACAGACATTCAGTACTTC CASSYRPTTDIQYF
NA TRBJ2-3 NA TRBV24-1 TGTGCCACCAGTGATTTTGTAGAGGGGCCAGATACGCAGTATTTT CATSDFVEGPDTQYF
NA TRBJ2-7 TRBD1 TRBV4-2 TGTGCCAGCAGCCAGAGGGGACAGGGTACCTACGAGCAGTACTTC CASSQRGQGTYEQYF
NA TRBJ2-5 TRBD2 TRBV11-2 TGTGCCAGCAGCTTAGTGCCCATAGCGGGAGTTGTTCAAGAGACCCAGTACTTC CASSLVPIAGVVQETQYF
NA TRBJ1-5 NA TRBV19 TGTGCCAGTAGTCGAGCCAGGGGAGGCAATCAGCCCCAGCATTTT CASSRARGGNQPQHF
NA TRBJ1-1 TRBD1 TRBV27 TGTGCCAGCAGTTCCAGAGACAGGGCGGGCGTAGCTTTCTTT CASSSRDRAGVAFF
NA TRBJ2-7 NA TRBV7-2 TGTGCCAGCAGCTCCACCTTCGCCTACGAGCAGTACTTC CASSSTFAYEQYF
once TRBJ1-5 TRBD1 TRBV6-2/TRBV6-3 TGTGCCAGCAGCCCTCGTGGGACAGGGGTTTTTTTGCGTGGCAATCAGCCCCAGCATTTT CASSPRGTGVFLRGNQPQHF
NA TRBJ2-3 NA TRBV19 TGTGCCAGTAGGTCACCCGCCGGGGGAGATACGCAGTATTTT CASRSPAGGDTQYF
NA TRBJ1-2 NA TRBV28 TGTGCCAGCAGTTCCCAGGGTGAGGGCTACACCTTC CASSSQGEGYTF
NA TRBJ2-7 TRBD1 TRBV12-5 TGTGCTAGTGGTTACCGAAGGACAGGGCACTACGAGCAGTACTTC CASGYRRTGHYEQYF
NA TRBJ1-1 NA TRBV30 TGTGCCTGGAGTAGGACGGAGACTGAAGCTTTCTTT CAWSRTETEAFF
NA TRBJ1-2 NA TRBV6-5 TGTGCCAGCAGGCAGTTTAACTATGGCTACACCTTC CASRQFNYGYTF
NA TRBJ1-2 NA TRBV28 TGTGCCAGCAGTCTAGACAGGCCTGCTGGCTACACCTTC CASSLDRPAGYTF
NA TRBJ2-1 TRBD2 TRBV2 TGTGCCAGCAGAGCGACTAGCGGGAGTTCAGGTGAGCAGTTCTTC CASRATSGSSGEQFF
NA TRBJ2-6 NA TRBV5-8 TGTGCCAGCATCCCGGGTACTGGGGCCAACGTCCTGACTTTC CASIPGTGANVLTF
NA TRBJ2-5 TRBD1 TRBV11-2 TGTGCCAGCAGCCTTTTCGACAGGGTTGAGACCCAGTACTTC CASSLFDRVETQYF
NA TRBJ1-2 NA TRBV6-5 TGTGCCAGCGCTGGAAACTATGGCTACACCTTC CASAGNYGYTF
NA TRBJ1-1 NA TRBV19 TGTGCCAGTAAGGCCCAGAGCGGTCCCATGAACACTGAAGCTTTCTTT CASKAQSGPMNTEAFF
NA TRBJ2-1 NA TRBV7-3 TGTGCCAGCAGCTTGGGGGCGGAGTTTGAGCAGTTCTTC CASSLGAEFEQFF
NA TRBJ2-1 NA TRBV19 TGTGCCAGTAGGGAGGGGCCTTACAATGAGCAGTTCTTC CASREGPYNEQFF
NA TRBJ2-7 NA TRBV7-2 TGTGCCAGCAGCCAAAACAGGGTATTCGAGCAGTACTTC CASSQNRVFEQYF
NA TRBJ2-1 TRBD1 TRBV14 TGTGCCAGCAGCCCGACCGGGACAGGGGATGAGCAGTTCTTC CASSPTGTGDEQFF
NA TRBJ2-7 NA TRBV5-5 TGTGCCACGAGAAAAGGGCGGTCCTACGAGCAGTACTTC CATRKGRSYEQYF
NA TRBJ1-5 NA TRBV6-1 TGTGCCAGCAGTGATGGTTTCGCAGGGTTGGGCAATCAGCCCCAGCATTTT CASSDGFAGLGNQPQHF
NA TRBJ1-5 NA TRBV28 TGTGCCAGCAGTCCTGGACAGACTATCAATCAGCCCCAGCATTTT CASSPGQTINQPQHF
few TRBJ1-1 NA TRBV19 TGTGCCAGTATTGGCAGAAGGAACGAAGCTTTCTTT CASIGRRNEAFF
NA TRBJ1-1 TRBD1 TRBV7-9 TGTGCCAGCAGCTATAGTATGGGACAGACAGAAGCTTTCTTT CASSYSMGQTEAFF
NA TRBJ1-1 NA TRBV29-1 TGCAGCGTTGAAACTTTACGCCACACTGAAGCTTTCTTT CSVETLRHTEAFF
NA TRBJ2-3 NA TRBV28 TGTGCCAGCAGTTTGTCGCCCGACCTCACAGATACGCAGTATTTT CASSLSPDLTDTQYF
NA TRBJ2-7 NA TRBV27 TGTGCCAGCAGTTTATCGTCATCCCTAGGGAACGAGCAGTACTTC CASSLSSSLGNEQYF
few TRBJ2-7 NA TRBV9 TGTGCCAGCAGCGTAGAATCATACGCGGAGCAGTACTTC CASSVESYAEQYF
NA TRBJ2-3 NA TRBV3-1/TRBV3-2 TGTGCCAGCAGCCAAAAGGAGCAAGGGCGGGGCTTTAGCACAGATACGCAGTATTTT CASSQKEQGRGFSTDTQYF
NA TRBJ1-5 TRBD1 TRBV30 TGTGCCTGGAGTGTAGGACAGGGGGCTGGGGAGCCCCAGCATTTT CAWSVGQGAGEPQHF
NA TRBJ1-1 NA TRBV7-2 TGTGCCAGCAGCTTAGTGGTAGGTAACACTGAAGCTTTCTTT CASSLVVGNTEAFF
NA TRBJ2-5 NA TRBV5-1 TGCGCCAGCGTCACCGGGGGTCCCTACCAAGAGACCCAGTACTTC CASVTGGPYQETQYF
NA TRBJ1-1 TRBD1 TRBV18 TGTGCCAGCTCAACGACAGGGGTAAACACTGAAGCTTTCTTT CASSTTGVNTEAFF
once TRBJ2-5 NA TRBV3-1/TRBV3-2 TGTGCCAGCAGCCAAGGCCAGGGGGGAGCTGAGACCCAGTACTTC CASSQGQGGAETQYF
NA TRBJ1-5 NA TRBV20-1 TGCAGTGCTAGAGCTGGCCAGCCCCAGCATTTT CSARAGQPQHF
NA TRBJ1-1 NA TRBV30 TGTGCCTGGAGAGCCCAGATGGGCGGAGGGAACACTGAAGCTTTCTTT CAWRAQMGGGNTEAFF
NA TRBJ1-4 NA TRBV2 TGTGCCAGCAGGCGACAGGTTACTAATGAAAAACTGTTTTTT CASRRQVTNEKLFF
NA TRBJ2-7 TRBD1 TRBV11-2 TGTGCCAGCAGCCCGACAGGGACCTACGAGCAGTACTTC CASSPTGTYEQYF
NA TRBJ2-3 TRBD2 TRBV29-1 TGCAGCGTTGAGGGAGGGCGGGGGGTAGATACGCAGTATTTT CSVEGGRGVDTQYF
NA TRBJ2-7 TRBD2 TRBV3-1/TRBV3-2 TGTGCCAGCAGCCAACGTAGCGGGAGGGCATACGAGCAGTACTTC CASSQRSGRAYEQYF
NA TRBJ1-5 NA TRBV24-1 TGTGCCACCAGTGATTTTTGGGGCGATCAGCCCCAGCATTTT CATSDFWGDQPQHF
NA TRBJ2-3 TRBD1 TRBV29-1 TGCAGCGTTGACCGAGGACAGGGGGGAGATACGCAGTATTTT CSVDRGQGGDTQYF
NA TRBJ1-5 TRBD1 TRBV7-4 TGTGCCAATGCCCGGGGACAGGGCGAGCAGCCCCAGCATTTT CANARGQGEQPQHF
NA TRBJ1-6 NA TRBV28 TGTGCCAGCGAGGACCGCGATCACTATAATTCACCCCTCCACTTT CASEDRDHYNSPLHF
NA TRBJ1-2 TRBD1 TRBV7-2 TGTGCCAGCAGCTTAGGTGTGGGACAGTCCAGGAGCTACACCTTC CASSLGVGQSRSYTF